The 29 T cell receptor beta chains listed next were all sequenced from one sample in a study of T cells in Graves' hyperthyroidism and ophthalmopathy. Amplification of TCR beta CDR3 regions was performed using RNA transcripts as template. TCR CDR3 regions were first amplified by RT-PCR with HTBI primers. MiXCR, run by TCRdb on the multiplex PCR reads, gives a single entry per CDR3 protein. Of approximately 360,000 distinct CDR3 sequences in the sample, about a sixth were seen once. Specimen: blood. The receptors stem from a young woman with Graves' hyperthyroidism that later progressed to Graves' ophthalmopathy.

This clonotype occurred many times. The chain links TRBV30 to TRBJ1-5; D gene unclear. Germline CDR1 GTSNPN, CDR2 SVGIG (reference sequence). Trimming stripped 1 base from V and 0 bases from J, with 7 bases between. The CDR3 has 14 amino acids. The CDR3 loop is CAWSGGYSNQPQHF. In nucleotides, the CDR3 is TGTGCCTGGAGTGGGGGATATAGCAATCAGCCCCAGCATTTT.

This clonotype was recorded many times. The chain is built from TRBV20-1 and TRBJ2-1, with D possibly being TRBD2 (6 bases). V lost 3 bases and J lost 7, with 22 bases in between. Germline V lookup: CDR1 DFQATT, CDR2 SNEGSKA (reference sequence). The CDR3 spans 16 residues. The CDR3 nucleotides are TGCAGTGCTAGCCCCTTTTTACGGAGGGCCTCGAATGAGCAGTTCTTC. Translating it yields CSASPFLRRASNEQFF.

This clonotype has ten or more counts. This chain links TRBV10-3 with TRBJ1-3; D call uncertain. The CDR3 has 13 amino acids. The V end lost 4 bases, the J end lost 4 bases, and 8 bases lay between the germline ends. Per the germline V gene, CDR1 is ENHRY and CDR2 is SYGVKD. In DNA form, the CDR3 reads TGTGCCATCAGTGGCGATCTCGGAAACACCATATATTTT. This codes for CAISGDLGNTIYF.

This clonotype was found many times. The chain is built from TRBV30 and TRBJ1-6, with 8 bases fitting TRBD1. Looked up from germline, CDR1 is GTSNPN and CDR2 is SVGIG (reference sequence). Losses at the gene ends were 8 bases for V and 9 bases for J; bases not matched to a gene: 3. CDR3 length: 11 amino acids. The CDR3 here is CARTGTSPLHF. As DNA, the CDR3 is TGTGCCCGGACAGGGACTTCACCCCTCCACTTT.

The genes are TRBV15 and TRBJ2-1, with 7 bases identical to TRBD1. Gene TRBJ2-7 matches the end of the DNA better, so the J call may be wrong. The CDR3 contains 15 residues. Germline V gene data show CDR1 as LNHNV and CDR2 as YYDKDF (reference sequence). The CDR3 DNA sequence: TGTGCCACCAGCAGAGACAGGGGGTCCTACAATGAGCAGTACTTC. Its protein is CATSRDRGSYNEQYF.

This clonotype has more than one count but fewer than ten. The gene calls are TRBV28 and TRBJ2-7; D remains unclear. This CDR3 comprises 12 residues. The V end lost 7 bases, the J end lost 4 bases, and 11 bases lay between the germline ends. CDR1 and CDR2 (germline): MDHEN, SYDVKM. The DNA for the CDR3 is TGTGCCAGCAACCACCCTCAGTACGAGCAGTACTTC. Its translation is CASNHPQYEQYF.

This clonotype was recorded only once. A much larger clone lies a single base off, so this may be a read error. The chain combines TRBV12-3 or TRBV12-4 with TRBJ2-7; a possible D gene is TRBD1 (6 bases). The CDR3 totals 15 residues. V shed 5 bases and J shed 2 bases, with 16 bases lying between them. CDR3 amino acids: CASSTPQGNPYEQYF. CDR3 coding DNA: TGTGCCAGCAGTACCCCCCAGGGGAATCCCTACGAGCAGTACTTC.

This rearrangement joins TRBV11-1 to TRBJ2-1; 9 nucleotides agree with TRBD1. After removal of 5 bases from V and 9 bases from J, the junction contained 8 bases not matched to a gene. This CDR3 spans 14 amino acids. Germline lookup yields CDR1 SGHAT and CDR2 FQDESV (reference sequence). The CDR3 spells CASSLTGGEGEQFF. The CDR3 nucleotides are TGTGCCAGCAGCCTGACAGGGGGGGAGGGTGAGCAGTTCTTC.

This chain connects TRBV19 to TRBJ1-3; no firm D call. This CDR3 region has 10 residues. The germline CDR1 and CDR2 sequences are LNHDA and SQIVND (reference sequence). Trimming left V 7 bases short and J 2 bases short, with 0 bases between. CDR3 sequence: CASTGNTIYF. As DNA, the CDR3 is TGTGCCAGTACTGGAAACACCATATATTTT. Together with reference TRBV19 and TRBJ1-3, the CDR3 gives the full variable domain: DGGITQSPKYLFRKEGQNVTLSCEQNLNHDAMYWYRQDPGQGLRLIYYSQIVNDFQKGDIAEGYSVSREKKESFPLTVTSAQKNPTAFYLCASTGNTIYFGEGSWLTVV.

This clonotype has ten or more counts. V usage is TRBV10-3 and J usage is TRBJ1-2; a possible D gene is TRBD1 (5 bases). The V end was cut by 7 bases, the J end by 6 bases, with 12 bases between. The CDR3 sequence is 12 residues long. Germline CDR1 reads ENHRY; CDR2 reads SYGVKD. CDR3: CAIKARDHGYTF. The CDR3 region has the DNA TGTGCCATCAAGGCCAGGGATCATGGCTACACCTTC.

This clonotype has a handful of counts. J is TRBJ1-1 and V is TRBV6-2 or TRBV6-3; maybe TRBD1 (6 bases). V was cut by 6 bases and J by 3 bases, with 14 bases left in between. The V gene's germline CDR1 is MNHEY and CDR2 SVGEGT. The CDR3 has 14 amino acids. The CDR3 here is CASRLRQDHTEAFF. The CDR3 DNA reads TGTGCCAGCAGGCTCCGACAGGACCACACTGAAGCTTTCTTT.

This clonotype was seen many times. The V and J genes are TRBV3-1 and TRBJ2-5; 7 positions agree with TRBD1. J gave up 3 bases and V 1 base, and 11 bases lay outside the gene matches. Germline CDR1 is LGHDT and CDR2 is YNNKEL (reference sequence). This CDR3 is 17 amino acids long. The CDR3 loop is CASSQVRWDREEETQYF. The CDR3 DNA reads TGTGCCAGCAGCCAAGTAAGATGGGACAGAGAGGAAGAGACCCAGTACTTC.

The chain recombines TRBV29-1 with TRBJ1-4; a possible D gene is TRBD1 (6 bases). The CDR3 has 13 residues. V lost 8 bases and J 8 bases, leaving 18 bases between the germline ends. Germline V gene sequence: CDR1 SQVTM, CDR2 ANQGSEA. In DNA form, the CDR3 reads TGCAGCCCACCCAGGAGGGGACAAGAAAAACTGTTTTTT. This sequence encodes CSPPRRGQEKLFF.

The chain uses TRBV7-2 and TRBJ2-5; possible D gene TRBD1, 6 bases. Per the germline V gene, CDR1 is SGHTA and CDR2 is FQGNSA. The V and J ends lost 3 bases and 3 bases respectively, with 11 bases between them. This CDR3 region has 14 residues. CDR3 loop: CASSLKQGKETQYF. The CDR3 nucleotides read TGTGCCAGCAGCTTGAAACAGGGAAAAGAGACCCAGTACTTC.

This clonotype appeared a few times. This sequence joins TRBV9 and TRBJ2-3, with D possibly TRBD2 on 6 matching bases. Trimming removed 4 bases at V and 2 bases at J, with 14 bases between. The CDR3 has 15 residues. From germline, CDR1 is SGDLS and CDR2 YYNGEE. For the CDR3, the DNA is TGTGCCAGCAGCCGGCCGGGAGTGAACACAGATACGCAGTATTTT. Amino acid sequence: CASSRPGVNTDTQYF.

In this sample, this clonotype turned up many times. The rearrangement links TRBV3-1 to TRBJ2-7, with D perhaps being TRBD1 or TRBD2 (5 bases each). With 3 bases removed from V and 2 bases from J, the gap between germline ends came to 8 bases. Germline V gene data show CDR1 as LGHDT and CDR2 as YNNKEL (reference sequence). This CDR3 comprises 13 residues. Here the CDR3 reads CASSQRGAYEQYF. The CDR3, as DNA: TGTGCCAGCAGCCAGCGAGGGGCCTACGAGCAGTACTTC.

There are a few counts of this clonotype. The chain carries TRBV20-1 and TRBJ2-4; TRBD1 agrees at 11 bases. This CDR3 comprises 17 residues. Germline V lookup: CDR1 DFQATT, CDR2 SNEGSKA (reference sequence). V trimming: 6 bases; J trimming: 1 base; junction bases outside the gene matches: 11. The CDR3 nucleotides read TGCAGTGCCAAGGGACAGGGGGTGTCCGATGCCAAAAACATTCAGTACTTC. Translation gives CSAKGQGVSDAKNIQYF.

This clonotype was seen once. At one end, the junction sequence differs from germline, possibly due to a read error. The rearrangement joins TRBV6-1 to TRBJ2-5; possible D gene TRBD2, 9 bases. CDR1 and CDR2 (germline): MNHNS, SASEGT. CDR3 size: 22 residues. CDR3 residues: CASSEAQAGTGGLAGKRETQYF. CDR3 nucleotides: TGTGCCAGCAGTGAAGCGCAAGCCGGGACAGGTGGCCTAGCGGGAAAGAGGGAGACCCAATACTTC.

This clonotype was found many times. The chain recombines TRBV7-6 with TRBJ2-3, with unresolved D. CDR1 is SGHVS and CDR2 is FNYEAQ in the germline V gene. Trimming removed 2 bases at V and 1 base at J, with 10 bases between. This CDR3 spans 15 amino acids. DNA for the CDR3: TGTGCCAGCAGCTTACACGGGTACCGCACAGATACGCAGTATTTT. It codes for CASSLHGYRTDTQYF.

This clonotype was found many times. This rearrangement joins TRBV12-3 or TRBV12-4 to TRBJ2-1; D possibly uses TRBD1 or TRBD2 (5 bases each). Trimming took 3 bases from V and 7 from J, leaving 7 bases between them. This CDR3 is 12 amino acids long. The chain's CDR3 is CASSFEGNEQFF. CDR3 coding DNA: TGTGCCAGCAGTTTCGAGGGGAATGAGCAGTTCTTC.

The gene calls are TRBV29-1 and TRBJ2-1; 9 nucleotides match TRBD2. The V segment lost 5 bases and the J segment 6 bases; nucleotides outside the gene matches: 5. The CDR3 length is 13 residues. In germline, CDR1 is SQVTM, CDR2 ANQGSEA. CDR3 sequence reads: CSVFSGSSNEQFF. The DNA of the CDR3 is TGCAGCGTTTTTAGCGGGAGTTCCAATGAGCAGTTCTTC.

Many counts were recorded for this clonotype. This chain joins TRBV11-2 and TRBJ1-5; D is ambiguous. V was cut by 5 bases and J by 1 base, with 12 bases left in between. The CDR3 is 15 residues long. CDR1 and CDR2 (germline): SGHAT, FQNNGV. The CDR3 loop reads CASSPTGRSNQPQHF. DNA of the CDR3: TGTGCCAGCAGCCCGACGGGGAGGAGCAATCAGCCCCAGCATTTT.

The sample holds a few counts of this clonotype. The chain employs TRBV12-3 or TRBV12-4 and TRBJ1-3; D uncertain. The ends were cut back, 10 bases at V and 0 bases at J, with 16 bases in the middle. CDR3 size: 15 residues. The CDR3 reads CATVKELISGNTIYF. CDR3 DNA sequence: TGTGCCACCGTTAAAGAGTTAATCTCTGGAAACACCATATATTTT.

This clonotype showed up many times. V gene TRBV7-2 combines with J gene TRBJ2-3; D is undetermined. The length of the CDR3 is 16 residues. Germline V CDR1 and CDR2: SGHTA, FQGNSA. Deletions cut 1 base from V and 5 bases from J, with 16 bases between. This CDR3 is CASSLGVRVLGDTQYF. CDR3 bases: TGTGCCAGCAGCTTAGGAGTTCGGGTTCTTGGAGATACGCAGTATTTT. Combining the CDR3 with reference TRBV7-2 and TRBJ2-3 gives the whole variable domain GAGVSQSPSNKVTEKGKDVELRCDPISGHTALYWYRQSLGQGLEFLIYFQGNSAPDKSGLPSDRFSAERTGGSVSTLTIQRTQQEDSAVYLCASSLGVRVLGDTQYFGPGTRLTVL.

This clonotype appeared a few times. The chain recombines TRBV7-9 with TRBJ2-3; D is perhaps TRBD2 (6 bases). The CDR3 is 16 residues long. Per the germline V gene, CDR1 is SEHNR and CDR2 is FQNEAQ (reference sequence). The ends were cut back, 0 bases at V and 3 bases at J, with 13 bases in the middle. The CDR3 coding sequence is TGTGCCAGCAGCTTAGCCGGGAGTTCTGGGACAGATACGCAGTATTTT. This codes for CASSLAGSSGTDTQYF.

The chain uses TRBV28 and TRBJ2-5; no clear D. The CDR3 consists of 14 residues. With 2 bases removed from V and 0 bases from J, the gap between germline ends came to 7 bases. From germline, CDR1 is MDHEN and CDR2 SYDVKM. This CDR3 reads CASSLIDYQETQYF. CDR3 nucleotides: TGTGCCAGCAGTTTAATTGACTACCAAGAGACCCAGTACTTC. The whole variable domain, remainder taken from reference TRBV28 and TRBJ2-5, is DVKVTQSSRYLVKRTGEKVFLECVQDMDHENMFWYRQDPGLGLRLIYFSYDVKMKEKGDIPEGYSVSREKKERFSLILESASTNQTSMYLCASSLIDYQETQYFGPGTRLLVL.

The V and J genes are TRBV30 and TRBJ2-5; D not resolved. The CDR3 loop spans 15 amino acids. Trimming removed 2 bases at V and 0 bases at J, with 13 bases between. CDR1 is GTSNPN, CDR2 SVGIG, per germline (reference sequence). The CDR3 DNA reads TGTGCCTGGAGTCCTCCCCGACGGAACCAAGAGACCCAGTACTTC. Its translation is CAWSPPRRNQETQYF.

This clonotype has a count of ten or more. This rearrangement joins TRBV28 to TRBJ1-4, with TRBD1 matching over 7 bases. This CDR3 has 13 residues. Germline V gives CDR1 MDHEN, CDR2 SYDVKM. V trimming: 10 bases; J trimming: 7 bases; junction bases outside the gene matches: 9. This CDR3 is CAITDRLIEKLFF. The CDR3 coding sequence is TGTGCCATCACGGACAGGCTTATTGAAAAACTGTTTTTT.

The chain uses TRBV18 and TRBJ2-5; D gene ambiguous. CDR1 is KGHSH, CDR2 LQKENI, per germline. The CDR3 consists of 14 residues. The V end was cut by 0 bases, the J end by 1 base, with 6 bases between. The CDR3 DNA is TGTGCCAGCTCACCACCGGCTAGCCAAGAGACCCAGTACTTC. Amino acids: CASSPPASQETQYF.